Sequencing of this TCR beta chain was carried out in a study of T-cell reconstitution after alpha-beta-depleted transplantation in children. Study results and limitations: Hyperexpanded clones declined; after one year, newly produced T cells mostly supplied diversity. Surviving thymic progenitors and recipient T cells were the source of high TCRbeta diversity at day 60 in some patients.

Regarding this clonotype: The antigen is unknown.

Unique molecular identifiers were used to barcode this TCRbeta library. TCRdb passed the PCR reads through MiXCR, listing each CDR3 protein once. The sample has 250,000 to 400,000 distinct CDR3 sequences, 23% seen once. There are 15 residues in the CDR3. Between the trimmed V and J ends, which lost 5 bases and 3 bases, there was a span of 14 bases. Germline-derived CDR1 and CDR2 are SGHVS and FNYEAQ. The origin of this receptor is a male patient between 10 and 17 years old who had a stem cell transplant for acute lymphoblastic leukemia, so the T cells may come from the graft donor. The sample here was PBMCs, mostly from graft donor cells, taken 180 days after TCRalphabeta/CD19-depleted stem cell transplant. This chain joins TRBV7-6 and TRBJ1-3; weak D call: TRBD1 (5 bases). The CDR3 loop reads CASSRQGNRGNTIYF. CDR3 DNA sequence: TGTGCCAGCAGCCGGCAGGGTAATCGTGGAAACACCATATATTTT.